One and the same sample provided the 12 T cell receptor beta chains below, sequenced in a study of shared clonotypes between healthy human individuals. Sequenced by immunoSEQ multiplex PCR; TCRdb stores in-frame clones only, minus some. Among over a million clones listed, around 95% were seen once. Sequenced input: naive CD4+ T cells sorted from blood. Subset indicated: CD45RA+ positively selected. These receptors were obtained from a man aged 25 to 40 in good health.

V usage is TRBV11-2 and J usage is TRBJ1-4; 8 bases map to TRBD1. CDR1 and CDR2 from the germline V gene are SGHAT and FQNNGV. V gave up 5 bases and J gave up 8 bases; unmatched junction bases: 10. The CDR3 is made up of 15 amino acids. The CDR3 is CASSTTGGLREKLFF. CDR3 in DNA: TGTGCCAGCAGCACTACAGGGGGGTTACGGGAAAAACTGTTTTTT.

V gene TRBV28 combines with J gene TRBJ1-2; 8 bases fit TRBD1. The CDR3 runs to 14 residues. V was clipped by 3 bases and J by 3 bases; unmatched bases: 3. Germline values: CDR1 MDHEN, CDR2 SYDVKM. CDR3 coding DNA: TGTGCCAGCAGTTTCATACAGGGGGACTATGGCTACACCTTC. Its translation is CASSFIQGDYGYTF.

V and J are TRBV21-1 and TRBJ1-1; the DNA was not compared with TRBD1, the D call given in the table. TRBV21-1 is tagged as a pseudogene. The CDR3 has 14 amino acids. In DNA, the CDR3 is TGTGCCAGCAGCACAAGGGGGACGAACACTGAAGCTTTCTTT. Amino acids: CASSTRGTNTEAFF.

This chain links TRBV29-1 with TRBJ2-1; tentative D call: TRBD1 (5 bases). The germline CDR1 and CDR2 sequences are SQVTM and ANQGSEA. The V and J ends lost 8 bases and 12 bases respectively, with 17 bases between them. The CDR3 runs to 11 residues. CDR3 sequence reads: CSHLLGVSQFF. The CDR3 nucleotides read TGCAGCCACTTATTAGGGGTATCGCAGTTCTTC.

CDR3 sequence (DNA): TGTGCCAGCAGCTTAGAGGGGGGGGGATTCCTTAACTATGGCTACACCTTC. Its translation is CASSLEGGGFLNYGYTF. The J gene is TRBJ1-2, the V gene TRBV7-6, with D tentatively TRBD1 (6 bases). The CDR3 is 17 residues long. Trimming removed 1 base from V and 1 base from J, with 16 bases in between. The germline gives CDR1 SGHVS, CDR2 FNYEAQ.

The chain joins TRBV11-3 to TRBJ2-3; 8 nucleotides match TRBD2. Per germline, CDR1 SGHNT and CDR2 YENEEA. The CDR3 length is 16 residues. V dropped 1 base and J dropped 5; count of bases not matched to a gene: 8. The CDR3 loop reads CASSLAGLASGDTQYF. DNA of the CDR3: TGTGCCAGCAGCTTAGCTGGACTAGCCTCGGGAGATACGCAGTATTTT.

J is TRBJ2-7 and V is TRBV6-6, with 9 bases lining up with TRBD1. The junction had 5 bases not matched to a gene; V was cut back by 3 bases and J by 5 bases. This CDR3 spans 14 amino acids. Germline V gives CDR1 MNHNY, CDR2 SVGAGI (reference sequence). CDR3 sequence reads: CASSYSGTGNEQYF. In DNA form, the CDR3 reads TGTGCCAGCAGTTATTCCGGGACAGGGAACGAGCAGTACTTC.

The chain carries TRBV7-3 and TRBJ2-6; D uncertain. The ends were cut back, 2 bases at V and 0 bases at J, with 5 bases in the middle. The length of the CDR3 is 15 residues. CDR1 and CDR2 from the germline V gene are SGHTA and FQGTGA. DNA for the CDR3: TGTGCCAGCAGCTTATCGCCCTCTGGGGCCAACGTCCTGACTTTC. Its translation is CASSLSPSGANVLTF.

The CDR3 here is CASSFGLAGSDTQYF. DNA of the CDR3: TGTGCCAGCAGTTTTGGACTAGCGGGATCAGATACGCAGTATTTT. The rearrangement uses TRBV28 and TRBJ2-3; 12 bases agree with TRBD2. Germline CDR1 is MDHEN and CDR2 is SYDVKM. The V and J ends lost 3 bases and 4 bases, in that order; junction bases with no gene match: 2. The CDR3 runs to 15 residues.

V is TRBV7-6 and J is TRBJ2-4; 10 nucleotides align to TRBD2. Trimming took 5 bases from V and 8 from J; bases not matched to a gene: 12. This CDR3 is 16 amino acids long. The germline V gene encodes CDR1 SGHVS and CDR2 FNYEAQ. CDR3 sequence: CASSQIPGTSVHIQYF. The DNA of the CDR3 is TGTGCCAGCAGCCAAATTCCCGGGACTAGCGTGCACATTCAGTACTTC.

This clone was counted only a few times. The chain links TRBV29-1 to TRBJ1-1, with 7 bases aligning to TRBD1. This CDR3 is built from 12 residues. Per germline, CDR1 SQVTM and CDR2 ANQGSEA. Trimming took 7 bases from V and 4 from J; bases not matched to a gene: 6. The CDR3 DNA reads TGCAGCGCTTCAACAGGGGCCACTGAAGCTTTCTTT. Amino acids: CSASTGATEAFF.

This rearrangement joins TRBV10-3 to TRBJ1-2, with 10 bases lining up with TRBD1. The J segment lost 6 bases and the V segment lost 4 bases, leaving 8 bases of the junction unmatched. Germline-derived CDR1 and CDR2 are ENHRY and SYGVKD. The CDR3 length is 15 residues. CDR3 bases: TGTGCCATCAGTGCAATTCGGACAGGGGGGCATGGCTACACCTTC. Translating gives CAISAIRTGGHGYTF.